The clone carrying this TCR beta chain was recorded many times. The antigen is unknown. The TCR beta CDR3 regions underwent amplification using RNA transcripts as the source. The TCR CDR3 was amplified in a first-round RT-PCR using the HTBI primer set. TCRdb called the multiplex PCR reads again in MiXCR, with one record for every CDR3 protein. The repertoire holds 550,000 to 600,000 distinct CDR3 sequences, with around 42% as singletons. The data originate from a study of T cells in Graves' hyperthyroidism and ophthalmopathy. CDR1 and CDR2 (germline): SGHDN, FVKESK. Deletions cut 1 base from V and 4 bases from J, with 10 bases between. This CDR3 has 14 residues. Study-level results: Most clonotypes expanded in thyroid above 0.001 were likewise present in blood.

The V call is TRBV14, the J call TRBJ1-2, with D perhaps matching TRBD1 (5 bases). Material for sequencing was peripheral blood or thyroid tissue (not recorded which). This sequence was found in an adult woman with Graves' disease, either hyperthyroidism or ophthalmopathy (not recorded which). Written as DNA, the CDR3 is TGTGCCAGCAGCCAAGGGGCAGACAGCTATGGCTACACCTTC. Its translation is CASSQGADSYGYTF.